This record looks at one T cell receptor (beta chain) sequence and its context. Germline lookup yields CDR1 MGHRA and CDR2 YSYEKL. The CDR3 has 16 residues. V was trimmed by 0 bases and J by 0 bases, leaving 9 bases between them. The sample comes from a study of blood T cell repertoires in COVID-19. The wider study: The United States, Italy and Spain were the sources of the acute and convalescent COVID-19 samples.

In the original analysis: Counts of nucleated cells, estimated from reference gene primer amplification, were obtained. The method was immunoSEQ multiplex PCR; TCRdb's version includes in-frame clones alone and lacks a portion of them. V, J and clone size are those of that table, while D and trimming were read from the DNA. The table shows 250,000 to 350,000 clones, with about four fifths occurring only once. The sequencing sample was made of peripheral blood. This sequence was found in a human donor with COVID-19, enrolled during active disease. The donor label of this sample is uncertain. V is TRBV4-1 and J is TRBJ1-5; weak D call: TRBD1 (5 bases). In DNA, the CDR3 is TGCGCCAGCAGCCAAGAAGCAGGGAATAGCAATCAGCCCCAGCATTTT. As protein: CASSQEAGNSNQPQHF.